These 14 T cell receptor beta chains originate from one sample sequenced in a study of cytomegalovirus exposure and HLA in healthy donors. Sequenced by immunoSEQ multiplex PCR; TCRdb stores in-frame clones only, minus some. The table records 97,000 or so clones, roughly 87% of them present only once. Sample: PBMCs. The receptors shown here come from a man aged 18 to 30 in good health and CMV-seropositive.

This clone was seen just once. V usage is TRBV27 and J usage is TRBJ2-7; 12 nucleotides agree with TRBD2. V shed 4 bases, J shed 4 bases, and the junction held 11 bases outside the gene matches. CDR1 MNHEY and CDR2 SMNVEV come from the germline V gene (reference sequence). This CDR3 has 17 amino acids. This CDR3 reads CASSSLSSGGAWYEQYF. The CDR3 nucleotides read TGTGCCAGCAGTTCCCTCTCTAGCGGGGGGGCCTGGTACGAGCAGTACTTC.

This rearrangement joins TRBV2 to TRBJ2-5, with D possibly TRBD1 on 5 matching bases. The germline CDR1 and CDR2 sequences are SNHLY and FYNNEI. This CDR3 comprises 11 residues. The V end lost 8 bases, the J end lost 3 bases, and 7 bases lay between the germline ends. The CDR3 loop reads CASVREETQYF. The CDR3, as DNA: TGTGCCAGCGTCAGGGAAGAGACCCAGTACTTC.

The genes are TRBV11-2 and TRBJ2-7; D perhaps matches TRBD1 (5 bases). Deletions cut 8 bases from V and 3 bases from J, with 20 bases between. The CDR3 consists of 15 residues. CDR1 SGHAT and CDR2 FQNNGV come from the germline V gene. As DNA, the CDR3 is TGTGCCAGCTCCTGGCTCCCGAGCCAGGGCTACGAGCAGTACTTC. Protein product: CASSWLPSQGYEQYF.

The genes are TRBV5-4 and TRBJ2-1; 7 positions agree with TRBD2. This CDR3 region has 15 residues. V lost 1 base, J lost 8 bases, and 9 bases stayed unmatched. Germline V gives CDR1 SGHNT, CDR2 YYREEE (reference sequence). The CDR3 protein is CASSLIGGSSDEQFF. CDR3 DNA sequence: TGTGCCAGCAGCTTGATTGGCGGGAGTTCGGATGAGCAGTTCTTC. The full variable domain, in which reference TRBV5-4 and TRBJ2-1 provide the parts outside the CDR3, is ETGVTQSPTHLIKTRGQQVTLRCSSQSGHNTVSWYQQALGQGPQFIFQYYREEENGRGNFPPRFSGLQFPNYSSELNVNALELDDSALYLCASSLIGGSSDEQFFGPGTRLTVL.

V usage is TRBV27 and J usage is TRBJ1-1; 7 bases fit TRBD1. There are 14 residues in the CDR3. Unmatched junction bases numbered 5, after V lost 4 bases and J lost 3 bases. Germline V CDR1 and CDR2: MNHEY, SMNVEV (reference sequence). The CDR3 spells CASSSMDRYTEAFF. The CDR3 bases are TGTGCCAGCAGTTCGATGGACAGGTACACTGAAGCTTTCTTT.

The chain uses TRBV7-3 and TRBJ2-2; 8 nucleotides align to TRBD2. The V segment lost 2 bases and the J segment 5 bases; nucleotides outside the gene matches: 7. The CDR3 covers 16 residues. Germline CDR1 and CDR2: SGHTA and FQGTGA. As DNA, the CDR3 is TGTGCCAGCAGCTTATATTCGGGAGGGCCAACCGGGGAGCTGTTTTTT. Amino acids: CASSLYSGGPTGELFF.

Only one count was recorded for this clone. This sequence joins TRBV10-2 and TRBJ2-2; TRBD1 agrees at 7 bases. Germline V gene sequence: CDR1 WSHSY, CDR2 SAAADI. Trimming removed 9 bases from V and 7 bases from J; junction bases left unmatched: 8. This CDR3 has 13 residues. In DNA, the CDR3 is TGCGCCAGTCAAACAGGGGCGGTCGGGGAGCTGTTTTTT. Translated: CASQTGAVGELFF.

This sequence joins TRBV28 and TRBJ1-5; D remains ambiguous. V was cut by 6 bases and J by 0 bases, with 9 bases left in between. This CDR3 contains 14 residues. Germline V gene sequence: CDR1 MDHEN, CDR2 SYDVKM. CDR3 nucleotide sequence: TGTGCCAGCAGCCGAGCTAATAGCAATCAGCCCCAGCATTTT. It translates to CASSRANSNQPQHF.

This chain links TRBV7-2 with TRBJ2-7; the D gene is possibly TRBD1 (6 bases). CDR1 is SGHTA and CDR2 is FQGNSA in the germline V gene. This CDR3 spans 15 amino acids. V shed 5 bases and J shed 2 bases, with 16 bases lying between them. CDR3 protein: CASSAETGHPYEQYF. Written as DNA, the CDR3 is TGTGCCAGCAGCGCCGAGACAGGTCACCCCTACGAGCAGTACTTC.

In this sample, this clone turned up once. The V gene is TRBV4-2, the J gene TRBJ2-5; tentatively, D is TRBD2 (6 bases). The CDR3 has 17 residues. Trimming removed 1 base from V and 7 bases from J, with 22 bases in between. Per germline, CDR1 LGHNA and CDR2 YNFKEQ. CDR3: CASSQGQRVAAGATQYF. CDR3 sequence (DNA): TGTGCCAGCAGCCAAGGTCAGAGAGTAGCGGCCGGCGCGACCCAGTACTTC.

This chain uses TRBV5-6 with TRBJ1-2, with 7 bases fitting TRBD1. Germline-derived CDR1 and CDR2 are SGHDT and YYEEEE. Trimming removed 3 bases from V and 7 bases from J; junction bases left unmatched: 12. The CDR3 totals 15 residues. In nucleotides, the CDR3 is TGTGCCAGCAGCTCCCTGACAGGGAATAAGGGTGGCTACACCTTC. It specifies CASSSLTGNKGGYTF.

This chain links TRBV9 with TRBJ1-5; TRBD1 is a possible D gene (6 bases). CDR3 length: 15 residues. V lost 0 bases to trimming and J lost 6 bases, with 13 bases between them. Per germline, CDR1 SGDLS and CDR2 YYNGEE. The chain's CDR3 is CASSVDGAGVQPQHF. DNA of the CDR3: TGTGCCAGCAGCGTAGACGGGGCAGGGGTTCAGCCCCAGCATTTT.

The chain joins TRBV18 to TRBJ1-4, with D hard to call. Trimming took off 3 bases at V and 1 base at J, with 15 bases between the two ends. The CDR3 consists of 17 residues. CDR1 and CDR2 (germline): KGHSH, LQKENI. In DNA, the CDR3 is TGTGCCAGCTCACCCGGGGAAGTTATCGGAACTAATGAAAAACTGTTTTTT. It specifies CASSPGEVIGTNEKLFF.

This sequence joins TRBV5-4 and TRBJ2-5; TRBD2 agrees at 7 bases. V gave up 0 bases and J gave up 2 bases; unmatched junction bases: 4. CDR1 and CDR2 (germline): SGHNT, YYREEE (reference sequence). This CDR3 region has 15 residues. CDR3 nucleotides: TGTGCCAGCAGCTTGGTCGGGGAGGGACAAGAGACCCAGTACTTC. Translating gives CASSLVGEGQETQYF.